The 24 T cell receptor beta chains below come from one sample, sequenced in a study of vaccination and CD4 T cells after COVID-19. The Oncomine TCR Beta short-read assay was applied to DNA of cultured CD4+ T cells. TCRdb fed the PCR reads into MiXCR, producing one record per CDR3 protein. The repertoire includes approximately 12,000 distinct CDR3 sequences, roughly 29% of them detected once, and roughly a quarter sits in the top ten. The treatment is: approximately nine-day PBMC culture with coronavirus spike peptide pools or control peptides (ViraFEST assay). No cognate antigen is known for these TCRs. What was sequenced was cultured CD4+ T cells from blood. The receptor source for this set is a human donor with COVID-19.

The chain combines TRBV6-5 with TRBJ1-2; a possible D gene is TRBD1 (6 bases). Germline-derived CDR1 and CDR2 are MNHEY and SVGAGI. Trimming shortened V by 2 bases and J by 6 bases, and 13 bases separated the two germline ends. CDR3 size: 14 residues. CDR3 amino acids: CASSYLDNRDGYTF. The DNA for the CDR3 is TGTGCCAGCAGTTACCTAGATAACAGGGATGGCTACACCTTC.

The genes are TRBV20-1 and TRBJ2-2; D unresolved. CDR1 is DFQATT and CDR2 is SNEGSKA in the germline V gene (reference sequence). This CDR3 region has 14 residues. V was shortened by 0 bases and J by 2 bases, with 7 bases between the two germline ends. The CDR3 DNA follows: TGCAGTGCTAGAGACAGGAGAAACACCGGGGAGCTGTTTTTT. This translates into CSARDRRNTGELFF.

The chain has TRBV15 and TRBJ2-1, with D tentatively TRBD2 (6 bases). The CDR3 totals 16 residues. V was pared by 5 bases and J by 0 bases, with 14 bases between. Germline lookup yields CDR1 LNHNV and CDR2 YYDKDF (reference sequence). CDR3 amino acids: CATSRRGGASYNEQFF. The DNA for the CDR3 is TGTGCCACCAGCCGGAGGGGCGGGGCCTCCTACAATGAGCAGTTCTTC. The complete variable domain, with remaining parts taken from reference TRBV15 and TRBJ2-1, reads DAMVIQNPRYQVTQFGKPVTLSCSQTLNHNVMYWYQQKSSQAPKLLFHYYDKDFNNEADTPDNFQSRRPNTSFCFLDIRSPGLGDTAMYLCATSRRGGASYNEQFFGPGTRLTVL.

In this sample, this clonotype turned up a few times. The J gene is TRBJ1-2, the V gene TRBV6-1, with D tentatively TRBD1 (6 bases). V shed 6 bases and J shed 4 bases, with 15 bases lying between them. Germline-derived CDR1 and CDR2 are MNHNS and SASEGT. This CDR3 comprises 14 residues. CDR3 residues: CASRRGDKGYGYTF. CDR3 nucleotides: TGTGCCAGCAGACGAGGGGACAAGGGCTATGGCTACACCTTC.

In this sample, this clonotype turned up a few times. This chain joins TRBV27 and TRBJ2-5; D gene unclear. The CDR3 totals 16 residues. CDR1 is MNHEY and CDR2 is SMNVEV in the germline V gene (reference sequence). The V and J ends lost 1 base and 4 bases respectively, with 16 bases between them. As DNA, the CDR3 is TGTGCCAGCAGTTTATTCGGGTTCAGTTCTGGAGAGACCCAGTACTTC. Its translation: CASSLFGFSSGETQYF.

There are a few counts of this clonotype. This CDR3 is CASSQGANYGYTF. The CDR3 bases are TGTGCCAGCAGCCAAGGAGCGAACTATGGCTACACCTTC. The chain has TRBV7-9 and TRBJ1-2, with D unclear. The germline V gene has CDR1 SEHNR and CDR2 FQNEAQ (reference sequence). V was pared by 5 bases and J by 2 bases, with 9 bases between. The CDR3 is made up of 13 amino acids.

This chain links TRBV19 with TRBJ2-2; D gene unclear. The CDR3 extends over 14 amino acids. Deletions cut 1 base from V and 1 base from J, with 4 bases between. Per the germline V gene, CDR1 is LNHDA and CDR2 is SQIVND (reference sequence). The CDR3 protein is CASSIVWNTGELFF. In DNA, the CDR3 is TGTGCCAGTAGTATAGTCTGGAACACCGGGGAGCTGTTTTTT.

The CDR3 is CASSYYGQSSYNEQFF. CDR3 bases: TGTGCCAGCAGTTACTACGGACAGAGCTCCTACAATGAGCAGTTCTTC. The V gene is TRBV6-5, the J gene TRBJ2-1, with a weak D call TRBD1 (6 bases). Between the trimmed V and J ends, which lost 1 base and 0 bases, there was a span of 10 bases. This CDR3 is 16 amino acids long. The germline V gene encodes CDR1 MNHEY and CDR2 SVGAGI.

The chain carries TRBV25-1 and TRBJ1-2, with D unresolved. Per the germline V gene, CDR1 is MGHDK and CDR2 is SYGVNS. With 1 base removed from V and 0 bases from J, the gap between germline ends came to 3 bases. This CDR3 is built from 13 residues. The CDR3 coding sequence is TGTGCCAGCAGTGAATTATCTAACTATGGCTACACCTTC. It translates to CASSELSNYGYTF.

J is TRBJ2-2 and V is TRBV20-1; 9 bases agree with TRBD1. CDR3 length: 15 amino acids. Germline V gives CDR1 DFQATT, CDR2 SNEGSKA (reference sequence). J was trimmed by 2 bases and V by 8 bases; bases with no gene match: 9. CDR3 DNA: TGCAGTACTTATCCGACAGGGGGTAACACCGGGGAGCTGTTTTTT. This sequence encodes CSTYPTGGNTGELFF.

This chain joins TRBV18 and TRBJ2-7; D remains unclear. Trimming pared 6 bases from V and 1 base from J, leaving 13 bases between. In germline, CDR1 is KGHSH, CDR2 LQKENI. The CDR3 contains 14 residues. The CDR3 spells CASSDIRGSYEQYF. CDR3 coding DNA: TGTGCCAGCTCCGACATCCGAGGATCCTACGAGCAGTACTTC.

The genes are TRBV5-4 and TRBJ1-2; 9 bases agree with TRBD1. V lost 3 bases and J lost 5; bases outside the gene matches: 8. The CDR3 covers 15 residues. Germline V CDR1 and CDR2: SGHNT, YYREEE (reference sequence). The CDR3 nucleotides read TGTGCCAGCAGCTCCCGGGACAGGGCCGGGTATGGCTACACCTTC. Its translation: CASSSRDRAGYGYTF.

This clonotype was picked up a small number of times. This chain connects TRBV19 to TRBJ1-6; D remains ambiguous. This CDR3 region has 11 residues. The germline CDR1 and CDR2 sequences are LNHDA and SQIVND (reference sequence). Trimming cost V 5 bases and J 9 bases, with 5 bases left between them. The CDR3 coding sequence is TGTGCCAGTAGTTCGGGTTCACCCCTCCACTTT. As protein: CASSSGSPLHF.

This clonotype was recorded a few times. J is TRBJ1-5 and V is TRBV6-1; D uncertain. The V and J ends lost 3 bases and 6 bases respectively, with 6 bases between them. Per germline, CDR1 MNHNS and CDR2 SASEGT. The CDR3 loop spans 12 amino acids. CDR3 in DNA: TGTGCCAGCAGTGATCGAGGTCAGCCCCAGCATTTT. It encodes CASSDRGQPQHF.

This clonotype came up a few times. The J gene is TRBJ2-3, the V gene TRBV10-3; possible D gene TRBD2, 5 bases. Per the germline V gene, CDR1 is ENHRY and CDR2 is SYGVKD. There are 12 residues in the CDR3. Trimming removed 3 bases at V and 6 bases at J, with 7 bases between. This CDR3 reads CAISDSGDTQYF. The CDR3 region has the DNA TGTGCCATCAGTGACTCGGGGGATACGCAGTATTTT.

CDR3 DNA sequence: TGTGCCAGCAGGGCTAGCTCAGATACGCAGTATTTT. This encodes CASRASSDTQYF. This chain connects TRBV2 to TRBJ2-3; a weak D match, TRBD2 (5 bases). The germline V gene has CDR1 SNHLY and CDR2 FYNNEI. This CDR3 contains 12 residues. Trimming cost V 6 bases and J 4 bases, with 8 bases left between them.

This chain joins TRBV10-1 and TRBJ2-5; D possibly corresponds to TRBD2 (5 bases). V was cut by 2 bases and J by 7 bases, with 11 bases left in between. Germline CDR1 WNHNN, CDR2 SYGVQD (reference sequence). The CDR3 runs to 13 residues. DNA of the CDR3: TGCGCCAGCAGTGAGGGACTCCCGGGGACCCAGTACTTC. Its protein is CASSEGLPGTQYF.

The CDR3 loop reads CASSAFTRVDEQYF. In DNA form, the CDR3 reads TGTGCCAGCAGTGCTTTTACTAGGGTTGACGAGCAGTACTTC. V and J are TRBV2 and TRBJ2-7, with D tentatively TRBD2 (5 bases). CDR3 length: 14 amino acids. The germline gives CDR1 SNHLY, CDR2 FYNNEI. V lost 4 bases and J 5 bases, leaving 15 bases between the germline ends.

This clonotype occurred a few times. The V and J genes are TRBV6-1 and TRBJ2-3; no definite D call. V lost 7 bases and J lost 7, with 9 bases in between. There are 11 residues in the CDR3. From germline, CDR1 is MNHNS and CDR2 SASEGT. CDR3 nucleotide sequence: TGTGCCAGCACCTATTCTTATACGCAGTATTTT. It translates to CASTYSYTQYF.

There are a few counts of this clonotype. V usage is TRBV19 and J usage is TRBJ2-2, with D possibly being TRBD1 (6 bases). The V gene lost 3 bases and the J gene lost 0 bases, with 11 bases spanning the gap. This CDR3 spans 16 amino acids. Germline values: CDR1 LNHDA, CDR2 SQIVND (reference sequence). The CDR3 sequence: CASSIRHRANTGELFF. The CDR3 DNA is TGTGCCAGTAGTATCCGTCACAGGGCGAACACCGGGGAGCTGTTTTTT. Together with reference TRBV19 and TRBJ2-2, the CDR3 gives the full variable domain: DGGITQSPKYLFRKEGQNVTLSCEQNLNHDAMYWYRQDPGQGLRLIYYSQIVNDFQKGDIAEGYSVSREKKESFPLTVTSAQKNPTAFYLCASSIRHRANTGELFFGEGSRLTVL.

This clonotype was seen a handful of times. One junction end does not reproduce the germline sequence, and a read error may be involved. This rearrangement joins TRBV7-7 to TRBJ2-2, with D hard to call. Germline CDR1 and CDR2: SSHAT and FNYEAQ (reference sequence). The CDR3 sequence is 15 residues long. CDR3 bases: TGTGCTAGCAGCTTACTCGGCGAAACCACCGGGGAGCTGTTTTTT. This gives the protein CASSLLGETTGELFF.

The chain has TRBV6-1 and TRBJ2-5, with D maybe TRBD2 (6 bases). The CDR3 is made up of 14 amino acids. V dropped 6 bases and J dropped 4 bases, with 15 bases sitting between them. CDR1 and CDR2 from the germline V gene are MNHNS and SASEGT. The CDR3 sequence: CASSRAGTRETQYF. The CDR3 nucleotides read TGTGCCAGCAGCAGGGCAGGGACTCGAGAGACCCAGTACTTC.

The rearrangement links TRBV20-1 to TRBJ2-1; D is uncertain. Per the germline V gene, CDR1 is DFQATT and CDR2 is SNEGSKA (reference sequence). Trimming cost V 3 bases and J 5 bases, with 14 bases left between them. The CDR3 totals 14 residues. The CDR3 sequence is CSASPPSGDNEQFF. The CDR3 coding sequence is TGCAGTGCTAGCCCCCCCTCAGGAGACAATGAGCAGTTCTTC.

V gene TRBV6-2 or TRBV6-3 combines with J gene TRBJ1-6; perhaps TRBD1 as D (6 bases). Germline V lookup: CDR1 MNHEY, CDR2 SVGEGT. This CDR3 has 16 amino acids. Between the trimmed V and J ends, which lost 2 bases and 4 bases, there was a span of 12 bases. In DNA, the CDR3 is TGTGCCAGCAGTTACGATGTCGACAGGTATAATTCACCCCTCCACTTT. Translation: CASSYDVDRYNSPLHF.